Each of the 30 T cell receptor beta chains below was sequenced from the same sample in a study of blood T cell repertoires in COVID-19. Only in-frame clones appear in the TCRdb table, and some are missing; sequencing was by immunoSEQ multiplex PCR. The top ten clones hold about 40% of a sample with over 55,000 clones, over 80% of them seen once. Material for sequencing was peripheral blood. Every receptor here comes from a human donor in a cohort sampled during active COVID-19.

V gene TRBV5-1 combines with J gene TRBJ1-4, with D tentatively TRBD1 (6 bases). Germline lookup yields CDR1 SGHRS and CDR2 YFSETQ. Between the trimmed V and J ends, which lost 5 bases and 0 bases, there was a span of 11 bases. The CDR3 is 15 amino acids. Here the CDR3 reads CASSYTGTTNEKLFF. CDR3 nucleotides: TGCGCCAGCAGTTATACAGGGACAACTAATGAAAAACTGTTTTTT. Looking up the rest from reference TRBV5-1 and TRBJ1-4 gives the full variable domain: KAGVTQTPRYLIKTRGQQVTLSCSPISGHRSVSWYQQTPGQGLQFLFEYFSETQRNKGNFPGRFSGRQFSNSRSEMNVSTLELGDSALYLCASSYTGTTNEKLFFGSGTQLSVL.

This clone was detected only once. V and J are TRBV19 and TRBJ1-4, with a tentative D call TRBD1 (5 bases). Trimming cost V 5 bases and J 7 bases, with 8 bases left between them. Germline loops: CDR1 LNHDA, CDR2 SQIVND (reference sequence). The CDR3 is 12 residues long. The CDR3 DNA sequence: TGTGCCAGTAGTTATAGGGGTGAAAAACTGTTTTTT. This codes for CASSYRGEKLFF.

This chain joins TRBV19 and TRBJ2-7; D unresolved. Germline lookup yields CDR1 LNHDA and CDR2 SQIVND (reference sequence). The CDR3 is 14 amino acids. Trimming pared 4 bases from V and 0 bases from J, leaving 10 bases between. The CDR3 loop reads CASSTGLSSYEQYF. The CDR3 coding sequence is TGTGCCAGTAGTACAGGTCTAAGCTCCTACGAGCAGTACTTC.

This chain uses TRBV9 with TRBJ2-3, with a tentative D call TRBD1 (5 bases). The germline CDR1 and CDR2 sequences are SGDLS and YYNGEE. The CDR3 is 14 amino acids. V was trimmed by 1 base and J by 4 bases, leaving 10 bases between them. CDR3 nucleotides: TGTGCCAGCAGCGTAACCCAGGGCCCAGATACGCAGTATTTT. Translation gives CASSVTQGPDTQYF.

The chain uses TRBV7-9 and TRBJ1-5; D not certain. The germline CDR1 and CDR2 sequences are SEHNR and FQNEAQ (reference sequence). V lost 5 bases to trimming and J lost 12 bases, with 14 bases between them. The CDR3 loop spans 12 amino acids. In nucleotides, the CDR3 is TGTGCCAGCAGCCCCGGTCATGGTAGCCAGCATTTT. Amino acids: CASSPGHGSQHF.

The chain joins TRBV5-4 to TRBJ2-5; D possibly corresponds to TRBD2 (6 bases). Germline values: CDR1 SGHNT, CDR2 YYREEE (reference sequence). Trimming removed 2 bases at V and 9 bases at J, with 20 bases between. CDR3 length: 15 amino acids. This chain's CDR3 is CASSFGGAVPQAQYF. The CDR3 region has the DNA TGTGCCAGCAGCTTTGGCGGGGCGGTTCCCCAGGCCCAGTACTTC.

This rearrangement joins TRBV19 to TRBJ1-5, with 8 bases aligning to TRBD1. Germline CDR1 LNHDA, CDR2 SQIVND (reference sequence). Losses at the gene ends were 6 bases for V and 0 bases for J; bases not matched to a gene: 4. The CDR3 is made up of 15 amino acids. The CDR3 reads CASRQGEISNQPQHF. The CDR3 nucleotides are TGTGCCAGTAGACAGGGGGAAATTAGCAATCAGCCCCAGCATTTT.

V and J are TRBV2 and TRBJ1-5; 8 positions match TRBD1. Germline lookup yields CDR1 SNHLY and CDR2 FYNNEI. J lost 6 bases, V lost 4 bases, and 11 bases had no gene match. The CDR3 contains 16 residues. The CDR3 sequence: CASSGTTDRASQPQHF. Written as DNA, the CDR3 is TGTGCCAGCAGTGGAACTACGGACAGGGCAAGTCAGCCCCAGCATTTT.

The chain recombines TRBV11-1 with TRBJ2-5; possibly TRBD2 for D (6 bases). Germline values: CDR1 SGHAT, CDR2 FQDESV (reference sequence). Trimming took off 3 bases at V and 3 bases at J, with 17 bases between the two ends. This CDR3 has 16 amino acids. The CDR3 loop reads CASSFASATTEETQYF. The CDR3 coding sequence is TGTGCCAGCAGCTTCGCTAGCGCGACAACCGAAGAGACCCAGTACTTC.

CDR3 amino acids: CASSQPQGIRDTIYF. CDR3 DNA sequence: TGTGCCAGCAGCCAACCACAGGGGATCAGGGACACCATATATTTT. V usage is TRBV4-2 and J usage is TRBJ1-3; 7 bases match TRBD1. Germline V lookup: CDR1 LGHNA, CDR2 YNFKEQ. The ends lost 2 bases at V and 8 bases at J; junction bases unmatched: 9. The CDR3 is 15 residues long.

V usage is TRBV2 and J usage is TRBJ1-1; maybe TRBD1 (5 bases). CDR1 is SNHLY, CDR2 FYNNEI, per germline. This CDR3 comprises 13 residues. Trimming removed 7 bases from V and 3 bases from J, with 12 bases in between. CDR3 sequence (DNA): TGTGCCAGCAATTCGGGGGGGTACACTGAAGCTTTCTTT. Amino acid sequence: CASNSGGYTEAFF.

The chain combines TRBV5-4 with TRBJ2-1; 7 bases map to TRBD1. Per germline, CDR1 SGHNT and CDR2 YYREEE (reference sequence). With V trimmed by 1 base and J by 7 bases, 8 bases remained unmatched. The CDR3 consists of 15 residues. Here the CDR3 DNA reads TGTGCCAGCAGCTTGAGACAGGGACGAGGGAATGAGCAGTTCTTC. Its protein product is CASSLRQGRGNEQFF.

CDR3 protein: CASSPRQGPTYGYTF. CDR3 nucleotides: TGTGCCAGCAGCCCGCGACAGGGCCCTACATATGGCTACACCTTC. The chain is built from TRBV7-9 and TRBJ1-2, with 7 bases identical to TRBD1. V lost 5 bases, J lost 5 bases, and 11 bases stayed unmatched. This CDR3 is built from 15 residues. CDR1 is SEHNR and CDR2 is FQNEAQ in the germline V gene (reference sequence).

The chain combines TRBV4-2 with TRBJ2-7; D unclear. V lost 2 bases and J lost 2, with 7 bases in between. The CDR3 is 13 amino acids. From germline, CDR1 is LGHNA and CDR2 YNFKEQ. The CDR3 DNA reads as TGTGCCAGCAGCCAAAGCGTAGCCTACGAGCAGTACTTC. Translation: CASSQSVAYEQYF.

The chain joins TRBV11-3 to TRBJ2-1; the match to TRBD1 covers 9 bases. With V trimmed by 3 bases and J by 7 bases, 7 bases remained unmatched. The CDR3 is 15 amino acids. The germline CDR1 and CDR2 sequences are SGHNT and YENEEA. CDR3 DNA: TGTGCCAGCAGCTTTCGTGGGACAGGGTCGAATGAGCAGTTCTTC. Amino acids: CASSFRGTGSNEQFF.

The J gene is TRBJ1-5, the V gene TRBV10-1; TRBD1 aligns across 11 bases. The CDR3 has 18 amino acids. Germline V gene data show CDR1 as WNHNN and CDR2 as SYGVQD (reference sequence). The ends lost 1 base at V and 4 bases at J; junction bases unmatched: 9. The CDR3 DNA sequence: TGCGCCAGCAGTGAGTTGGGACAGGGGGTGCCGGTTAATCAGCCCCAGCATTTT. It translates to CASSELGQGVPVNQPQHF.

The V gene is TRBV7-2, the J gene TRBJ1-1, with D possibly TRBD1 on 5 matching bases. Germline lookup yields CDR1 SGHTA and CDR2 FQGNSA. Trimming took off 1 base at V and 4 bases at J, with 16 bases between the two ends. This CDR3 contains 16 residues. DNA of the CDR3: TGTGCCAGCAGCTTAGGGGGGGTCTTAGGGAGCACTGAAGCTTTCTTT. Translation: CASSLGGVLGSTEAFF.

The CDR3 sequence is CASSVVDRGNSPLHF. The CDR3 DNA is TGTGCCAGCAGCGTAGTCGACAGGGGAAATTCACCCCTCCACTTT. The chain links TRBV9 to TRBJ1-6; 8 bases match TRBD1. V lost 0 bases, J lost 7 bases, and 3 bases stayed unmatched. The CDR3 contains 15 residues. Germline V CDR1 and CDR2: SGDLS, YYNGEE.

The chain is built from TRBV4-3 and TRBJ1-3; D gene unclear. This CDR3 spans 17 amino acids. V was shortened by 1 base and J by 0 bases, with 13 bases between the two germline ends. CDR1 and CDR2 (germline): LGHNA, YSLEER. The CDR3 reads CASSQVSSISSGNTIYF. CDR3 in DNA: TGCGCCAGCAGCCAAGTTAGCTCCATAAGCTCTGGAAACACCATATATTTT.

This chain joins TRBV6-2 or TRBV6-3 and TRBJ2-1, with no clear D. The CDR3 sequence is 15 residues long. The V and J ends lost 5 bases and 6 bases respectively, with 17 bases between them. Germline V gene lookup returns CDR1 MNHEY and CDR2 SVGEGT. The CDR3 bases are TGTGCCAGCAGTCCACTTGCGGTCCTGTCCAATGAGCAGTTCTTC. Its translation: CASSPLAVLSNEQFF.

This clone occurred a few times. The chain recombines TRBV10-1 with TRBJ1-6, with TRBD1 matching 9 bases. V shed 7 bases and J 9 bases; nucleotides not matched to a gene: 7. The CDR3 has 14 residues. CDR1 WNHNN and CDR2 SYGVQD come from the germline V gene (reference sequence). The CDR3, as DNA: TGCGCCAGCACTCTCGGACAGGGGACTTCACCCCTCCACTTT. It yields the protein CASTLGQGTSPLHF.

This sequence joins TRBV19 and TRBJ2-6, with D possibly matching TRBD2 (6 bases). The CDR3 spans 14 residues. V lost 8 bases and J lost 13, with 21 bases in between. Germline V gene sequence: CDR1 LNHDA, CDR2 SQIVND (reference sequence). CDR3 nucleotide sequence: TGTGCCAGTTCAGGGACGGCGGGGCCTCGAGTCCTGACTTTC. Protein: CASSGTAGPRVLTF.

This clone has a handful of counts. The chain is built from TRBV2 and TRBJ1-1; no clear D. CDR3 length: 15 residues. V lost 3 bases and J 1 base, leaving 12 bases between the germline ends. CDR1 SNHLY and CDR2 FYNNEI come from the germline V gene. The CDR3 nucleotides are TGTGCCAGCAGTGACGAGGGCTTAGGGAACACTGAAGCTTTCTTT. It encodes CASSDEGLGNTEAFF.

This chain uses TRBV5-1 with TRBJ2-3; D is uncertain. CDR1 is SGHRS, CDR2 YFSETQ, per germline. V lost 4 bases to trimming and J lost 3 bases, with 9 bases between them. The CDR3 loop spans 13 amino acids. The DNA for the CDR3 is TGCGCCAGCAGCCGCCTCGGGACAGATACGCAGTATTTT. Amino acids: CASSRLGTDTQYF.

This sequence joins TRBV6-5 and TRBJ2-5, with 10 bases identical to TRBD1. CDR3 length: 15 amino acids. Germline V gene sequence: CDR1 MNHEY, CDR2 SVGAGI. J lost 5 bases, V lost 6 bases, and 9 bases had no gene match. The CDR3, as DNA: TGTGCCAGCAGGGATTTGACAGGGGGCTTGGAGACCCAGTACTTC. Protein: CASRDLTGGLETQYF.

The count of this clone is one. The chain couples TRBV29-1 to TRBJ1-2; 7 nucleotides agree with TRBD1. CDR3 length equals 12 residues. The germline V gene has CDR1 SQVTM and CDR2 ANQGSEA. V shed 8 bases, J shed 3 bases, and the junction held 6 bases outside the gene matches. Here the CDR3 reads CSTRTGDYGYTF. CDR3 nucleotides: TGCAGCACAAGGACAGGAGACTATGGCTACACCTTC.

DNA for the CDR3: TGCGCCAGCAGTGAGACCGTCGGGAGGTCCTACAATGAGCAGTTCTTC. Amino acid sequence: CASSETVGRSYNEQFF. V usage is TRBV10-1 and J usage is TRBJ2-1; TRBD2 matches 7 bases. The trim removed 2 bases at V and 1 base at J, leaving 5 bases unmatched. Germline CDR1 reads WNHNN; CDR2 reads SYGVQD (reference sequence). The CDR3 runs 16 residues.

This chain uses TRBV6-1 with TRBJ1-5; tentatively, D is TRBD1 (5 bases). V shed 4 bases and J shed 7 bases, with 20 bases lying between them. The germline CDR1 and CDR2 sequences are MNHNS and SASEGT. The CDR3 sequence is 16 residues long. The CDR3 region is CASSAYDMGGGQPQHF. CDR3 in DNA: TGTGCCAGCAGTGCCTACGACATGGGGGGTGGCCAGCCCCAGCATTTT.

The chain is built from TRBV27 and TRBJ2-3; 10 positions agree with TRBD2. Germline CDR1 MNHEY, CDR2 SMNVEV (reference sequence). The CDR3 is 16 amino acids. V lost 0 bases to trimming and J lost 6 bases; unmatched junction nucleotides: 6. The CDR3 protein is CASSLSQRGGVDTQYF. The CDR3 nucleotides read TGTGCCAGCAGTTTATCGCAGCGGGGGGGCGTGGATACGCAGTATTTT.

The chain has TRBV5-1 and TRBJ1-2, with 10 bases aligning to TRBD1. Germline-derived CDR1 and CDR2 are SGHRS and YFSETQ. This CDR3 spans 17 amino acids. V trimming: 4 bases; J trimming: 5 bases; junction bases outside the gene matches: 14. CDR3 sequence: CASSAGTGDPRLYGYTF. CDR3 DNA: TGCGCCAGCAGCGCCGGGACAGGGGACCCTCGGTTGTATGGCTACACCTTC.